This TCR beta chain was found in a study of T cell repertoires in cytomegalovirus infection. Study overall: It was the public TCR beta signatures that indicated both CMV infection and matching HLA type.

Whole-study results and caveats: The cumulative frequency of public TCR beta families identified carriers of CMV plus the relevant HLA. Predominance within the ex vivo response was attributable to HLA-C-restricted CMV-specific TCR beta clonotypes.

V lost 6 bases and J 0 bases, leaving 8 bases between the germline ends. The CDR3 spans 13 residues. TCRdb re-derived calls from the reads in MiXCR, one entry per CDR3 protein. Of 100,000 to 150,000 distinct CDR3 sequences listed, roughly a quarter are singletons. About this clonotype: Its antigen remains unidentified.

The sequence was collected from a human donor in good health (CMV status not recorded). Some clones in this sample may be carry-over from other donors' samples. The chain recombines TRBV12-3 or TRBV12-4 with TRBJ1-1; D is unresolved. The sequencing input was PBMCs, sequenced either directly or after in vitro stimulation (not recorded which). In DNA form, the CDR3 reads TGTGCCAGCAGGTACGGCCTGAACACTGAAGCTTTCTTT. This encodes CASRYGLNTEAFF.